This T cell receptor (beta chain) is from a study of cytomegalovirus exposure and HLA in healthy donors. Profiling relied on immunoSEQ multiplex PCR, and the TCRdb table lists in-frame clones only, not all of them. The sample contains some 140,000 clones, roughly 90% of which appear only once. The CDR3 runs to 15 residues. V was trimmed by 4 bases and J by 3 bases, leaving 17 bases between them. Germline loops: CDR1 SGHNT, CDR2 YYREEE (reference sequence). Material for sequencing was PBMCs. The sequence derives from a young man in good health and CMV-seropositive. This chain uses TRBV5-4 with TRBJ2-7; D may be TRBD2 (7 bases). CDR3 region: CASSGGGQKIYEQYF. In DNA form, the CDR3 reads TGTGCCAGCAGCGGGGGGGGACAAAAGATCTACGAGCAGTACTTC.